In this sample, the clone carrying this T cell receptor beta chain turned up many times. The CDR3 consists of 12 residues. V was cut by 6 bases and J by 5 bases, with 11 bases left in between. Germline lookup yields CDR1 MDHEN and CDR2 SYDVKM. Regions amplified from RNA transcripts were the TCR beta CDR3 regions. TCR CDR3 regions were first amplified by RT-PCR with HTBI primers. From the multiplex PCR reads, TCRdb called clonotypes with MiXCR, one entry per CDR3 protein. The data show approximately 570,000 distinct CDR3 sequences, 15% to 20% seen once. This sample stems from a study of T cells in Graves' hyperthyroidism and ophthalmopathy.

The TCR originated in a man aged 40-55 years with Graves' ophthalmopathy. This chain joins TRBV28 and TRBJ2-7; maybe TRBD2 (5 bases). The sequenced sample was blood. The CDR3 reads CASSPRGNEQYF. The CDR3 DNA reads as TGTGCCAGCAGCCCTCGAGGGAACGAGCAGTACTTC.